This TCR beta chain was sequenced in a study of monozygotic twins with cystic fibrosis. Study-level findings and limits: Shared CDR3 numbers were not associated with age, concordance or severity. Monozygotic CF twins shared more identical nucleotide clonotypes than unrelated patients. In 13 of 16 pairs, V gene usage was closest to the co-twin's. Clonality was generally low (median roughly 0.0095), higher in the most severe patients.

The repertoire was sequenced with immunoSEQ multiplex PCR; TCRdb's copy has only in-frame clones and lacks some. The data show some 33,000 clones, with around nine tenths seen just once and roughly 0.2% held by the top ten. V lost 4 bases and J 1 base, leaving 11 bases between the germline ends. The CDR3 is 13 amino acids. Germline CDR1 SQVTM, CDR2 ANQGSEA. On this clone itself: Its target is not known.

Sequencing was done on a sample of blood. This chain connects TRBV29-1 to TRBJ2-7, with D unclear. This receptor was identified in a boy under 10 years old with cystic fibrosis. CDR3 DNA: TGCAGCGTTGTTCCCACAGATTCCTACGAGCAGTACTTC. It yields the protein CSVVPTDSYEQYF.